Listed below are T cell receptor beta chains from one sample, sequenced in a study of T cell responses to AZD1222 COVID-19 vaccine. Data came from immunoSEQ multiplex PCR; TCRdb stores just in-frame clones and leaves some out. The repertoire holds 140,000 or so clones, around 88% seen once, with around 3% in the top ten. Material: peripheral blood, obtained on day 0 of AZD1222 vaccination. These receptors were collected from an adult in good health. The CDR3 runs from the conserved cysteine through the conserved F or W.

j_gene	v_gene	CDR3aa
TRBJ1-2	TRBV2	CASREGQGYYGYTF
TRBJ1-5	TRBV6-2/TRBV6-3	CASSPGGSNQPQHF
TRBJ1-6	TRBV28	CASSFSGLVNSPLHF
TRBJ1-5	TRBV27	CASSLHPHNQPQHF
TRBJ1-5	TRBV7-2	CASSPLGRPGQPQHF
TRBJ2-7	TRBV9	CASSGISYEQYF
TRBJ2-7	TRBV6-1	CASSEQGGGPYEQYF
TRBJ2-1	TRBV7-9	CAIRGGDEQFF
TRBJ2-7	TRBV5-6	CASSLVPLSEQYF
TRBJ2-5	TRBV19	CASSINRAGYAETQYF
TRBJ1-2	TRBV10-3	CAIKPANVRFNYGYTF
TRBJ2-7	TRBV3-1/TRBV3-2	CASSQDGRATYEQYF
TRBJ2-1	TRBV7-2	CASSLDANEQFF
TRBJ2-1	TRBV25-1	CASTDPTSGWGSEQFF
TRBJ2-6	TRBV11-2	CASRVSGANVLTF
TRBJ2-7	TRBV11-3	CASSLTLRDEQYF
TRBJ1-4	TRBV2	CASREVFQEKLFF
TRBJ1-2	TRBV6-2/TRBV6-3	CASSYPSQAIYGYTF
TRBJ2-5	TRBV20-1	CSATGGTQYF
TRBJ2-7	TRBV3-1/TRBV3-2	CASSRRDTYEQYF
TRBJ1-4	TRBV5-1	CASSLGQGGEKLFF
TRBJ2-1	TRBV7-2	CASSSGPGLAAYNEQFF
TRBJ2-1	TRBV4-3	CASSQGLASSYNEQFF
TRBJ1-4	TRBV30	CAWSRGTDNEKLFF
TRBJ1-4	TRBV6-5	CASTPFATEREKLFF
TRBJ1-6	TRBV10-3	CAISESTGVPLHF
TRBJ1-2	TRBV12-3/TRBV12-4	CASTNGGAGGYTF
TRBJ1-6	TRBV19	CASGFPNSPLHF
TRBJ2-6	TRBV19	CASRRTGGSLRGANVLTF
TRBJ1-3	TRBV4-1	CASSRDRSGNTIYF
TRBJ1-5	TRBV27	CASRGQGSMQPQHF
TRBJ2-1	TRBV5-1	CASSSPTIEQFF
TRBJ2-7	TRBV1	CTSSQVTGLSYEQYF
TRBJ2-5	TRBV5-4	CASSLEENQETQYF
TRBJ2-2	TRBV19	CASTLAGTGLYTGELFF
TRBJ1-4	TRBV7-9	CASSPYPDGRGGEKLFF
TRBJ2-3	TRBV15	CATSGPGSSHPTDTQYF
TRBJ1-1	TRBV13	CASSPVMNTEAFF
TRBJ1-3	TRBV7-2	CASSTDRNSGNTIYF
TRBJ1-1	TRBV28	CASSLGGVNTEAFF
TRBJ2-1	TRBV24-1	CATSQTGTGSSYEQFF
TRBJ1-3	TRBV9	CASSVVGNTIYF
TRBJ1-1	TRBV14	CASSQYFTANTEAFF
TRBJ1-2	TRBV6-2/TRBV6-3	CASSYSGTDGYTF
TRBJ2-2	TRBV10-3	CAISEFGNTGELFF
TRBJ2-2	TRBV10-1	CASSVSSAELFF
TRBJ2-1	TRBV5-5	CASSWGGSSYNEQFF
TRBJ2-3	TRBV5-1	CASSPSTDTQYF
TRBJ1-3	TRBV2	CASRNQGSGNTIYF
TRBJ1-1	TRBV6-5	CASSYTTPGKTEAFF
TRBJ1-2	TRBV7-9	CASSFDRADGYTF